Described below is a single TCR beta chain sequence and its context. Antigen unknown. The sample comes from a study of T-cell memory formation after mild COVID-19. Study outcomes and limitations: The appearance of some responding clones in pre-infection memory suggested that cross-reactive memory joined.

CDR1 and CDR2 from the germline V gene are LNHNV and YYDKDF (reference sequence). The J segment lost 0 bases and the V segment lost 5 bases, leaving 0 bases of the junction unmatched. This CDR3 is built from 15 residues. TCRdb used MiXCR to reprocess the 5' RACE reads, holding one entry per CDR3 protein. The sample carries nearly 350,000 distinct CDR3 sequences, over 10% recorded once. This TCR derives from a man aged 18 to 29 who had mild COVID-19 (a few samples of this study predate the infection). Cell type and time point are not known. The sequencing input was PBMCs or a T cell subset sorted from them (not recorded which). The V gene is TRBV15, the J gene TRBJ2-3; TRBD2 agrees at 12 bases. The CDR3 DNA follows: TGTGCCACCAGCGGGACTAGCGGGAGCACAGATACGCAGTATTTT. Protein: CATSGTSGSTDTQYF.